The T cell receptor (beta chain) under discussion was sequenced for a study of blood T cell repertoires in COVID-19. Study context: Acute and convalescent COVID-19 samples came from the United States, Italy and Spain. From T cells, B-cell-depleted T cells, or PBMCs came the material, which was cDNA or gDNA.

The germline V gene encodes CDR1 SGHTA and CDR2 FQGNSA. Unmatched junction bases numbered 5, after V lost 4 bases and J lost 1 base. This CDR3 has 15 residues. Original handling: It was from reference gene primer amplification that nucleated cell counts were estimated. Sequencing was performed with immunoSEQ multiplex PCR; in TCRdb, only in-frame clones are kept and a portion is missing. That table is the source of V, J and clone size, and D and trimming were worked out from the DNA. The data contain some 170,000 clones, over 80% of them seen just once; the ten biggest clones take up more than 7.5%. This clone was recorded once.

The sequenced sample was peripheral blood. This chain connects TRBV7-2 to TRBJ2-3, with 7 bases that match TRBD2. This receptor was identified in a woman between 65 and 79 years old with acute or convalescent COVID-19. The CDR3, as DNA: TGTGCCAGCAGCTCGCTAGCGGTTCGCACAGATACGCAGTATTTT. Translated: CASSSLAVRTDTQYF.